This T cell receptor (beta chain) came from a study of cytomegalovirus exposure and HLA in healthy donors. Overall study results and limits: It was reported that TCR beta sequences correctly inferred the HLA-A and HLA-B alleles for most subjects.

Remarks on this clone: Its antigen remains unidentified. This CDR3 is also generated by other DNA sequences in the sample.

With 2 bases clipped from V and 5 bases from J, the junction kept 4 bases outside the gene matches. CDR1 and CDR2 from the germline V gene are SGHNT and YYREEE (reference sequence). This CDR3 spans 14 amino acids. The PCR used 60 Vbeta and 13 Jbeta primers. Data came from immunoSEQ multiplex PCR; TCRdb stores just in-frame clones and leaves some out. The table includes roughly 120,000 clones, 15% detected once. Material for sequencing was PBMCs. The chain uses TRBV5-4 and TRBJ2-5; 9 bases agree with TRBD1. The TCR originated in a young woman in good health and CMV-seronegative. CDR3 loop: CASSLQGAGETQYF. CDR3 nucleotides: TGTGCCAGCAGCTTACAGGGGGCTGGGGAGACCCAGTACTTC.